The 11 T cell receptor beta chains listed next were all sequenced from one sample in a study of technical replicates of blood from several donors. Method: immunoSEQ multiplex PCR; TCRdb's copy keeps in-frame clones and lacks some. The table includes about 82,000 clones, 94% detected once. The sample was T cells isolated from PBMCs. These receptors were taken from a human donor in good health.

This rearrangement joins TRBV6-6 to TRBJ1-2, with 7 bases identical to TRBD1. Germline CDR1 reads MNHNY; CDR2 reads SVGAGI (reference sequence). V lost 6 bases, J lost 9 bases, and 10 bases stayed unmatched. The CDR3 contains 13 residues. CDR3 loop: CASRRGDSRSYTF. CDR3 in DNA: TGTGCCAGCAGACGCGGGGACAGTAGGAGCTACACCTTC.

The CDR3: CASSLSGRGVETQYF. The CDR3 DNA reads as TGTGCCAGCAGCCTTAGCGGGAGAGGGGTAGAGACCCAGTACTTC. This rearrangement joins TRBV9 to TRBJ2-5; TRBD2 agrees at 9 bases. The CDR3 has 15 residues. CDR1 is SGDLS and CDR2 is YYNGEE in the germline V gene. The V and J ends lost 4 bases and 4 bases, in that order; junction bases with no gene match: 8.

J is TRBJ2-1 and V is TRBV9, with TRBD2 matching over 9 bases. CDR3 length: 16 amino acids. CDR1 SGDLS and CDR2 YYNGEE come from the germline V gene. V was pared by 3 bases and J by 5 bases, with 9 bases of the junction left unmatched. The CDR3: CASSDLGREGNNEQFF. CDR3 coding DNA: TGTGCCAGCAGCGACCTGGGGCGGGAGGGTAACAATGAGCAGTTCTTC.

V gene TRBV29-1 combines with J gene TRBJ2-7; 9 bases match TRBD2. Germline CDR1 SQVTM, CDR2 ANQGSEA. Germline trimming cut 7 bases from V and 6 bases from J; bases unmatched to any gene: 10. This CDR3 has 13 amino acids. The chain's CDR3 is CSALEGTSLEQYF. For the CDR3, the DNA is TGCAGCGCTTTAGAAGGGACTAGCCTCGAGCAGTACTTC.

The rearrangement joins TRBV10-1 to TRBJ2-2, with 11 bases identical to TRBD2. This CDR3 has 18 residues. Trimming took 2 bases from V and 3 from J; bases not matched to a gene: 8. The germline gives CDR1 WNHNN, CDR2 SYGVQD (reference sequence). DNA of the CDR3: TGCGCCAGCAGTGAGGGCACTAGCGGGAGACTGGACACCGGGGAGCTGTTTTTT. Translated, it gives CASSEGTSGRLDTGELFF.

This chain connects TRBV11-2 to TRBJ2-1; 7 nucleotides match TRBD2. This CDR3 region has 14 residues. Germline V lookup: CDR1 SGHAT, CDR2 FQNNGV. J was trimmed by 7 bases and V by 1 base; bases with no gene match: 4. Here the CDR3 reads CASSLGGRGNEQFF. The CDR3 coding sequence is TGTGCCAGCAGCTTAGGCGGGAGAGGAAATGAGCAGTTCTTC.

This clone was detected only once. V gene TRBV7-2 combines with J gene TRBJ2-1; D unclear. CDR1 is SGHTA, CDR2 FQGNSA, per germline. This CDR3 comprises 18 residues. V was trimmed by 1 base and J by 10 bases, leaving 26 bases between them. The CDR3 reads CASSLGSTLGYLGLEQFF. CDR3 DNA: TGTGCCAGCAGCTTAGGCTCTACTCTAGGTTATCTTGGGTTAGAGCAGTTCTTC. The whole variable domain, filled in from reference TRBV7-2 and TRBJ2-1, reads GAGVSQSPSNKVTEKGKDVELRCDPISGHTALYWYRQSLGQGLEFLIYFQGNSAPDKSGLPSDRFSAERTGGSVSTLTIQRTQQEDSAVYLCASSLGSTLGYLGLEQFFGPGTRLTVL.

CDR3 nucleotides: TGCGCCAGCAGCTTGATCGGAGGGTTCCAATACGAGCAGTACTTC. Translated, it gives CASSLIGGFQYEQYF. The rearrangement uses TRBV5-1 and TRBJ2-7; D is possibly TRBD2 (6 bases). V was shortened by 1 base and J by 4 bases, with 15 bases between the two germline ends. Germline V gene lookup returns CDR1 SGHRS and CDR2 YFSETQ. This CDR3 comprises 15 residues.

The chain is built from TRBV7-3 and TRBJ2-7; D perhaps matches TRBD2 (6 bases). The germline CDR1 and CDR2 sequences are SGHTA and FQGTGA. V lost 0 bases, J lost 3 bases, and 6 bases lay in between. This CDR3 is built from 13 residues. The CDR3, as DNA: TGTGCCAGCAGCTTAACTAGCGGCTACGAGCAGTACTTC. It encodes CASSLTSGYEQYF.

The rearrangement joins TRBV2 to TRBJ2-2; TRBD2 matches 8 bases. V lost 8 bases, J lost 7 bases, and 12 bases stayed unmatched. From germline, CDR1 is SNHLY and CDR2 FYNNEI. The CDR3 length is 15 residues. The CDR3 DNA is TGTGCCAGCGGGCGGGAGGTGGCGGGAGTCGGGGAGCTGTTTTTT. The encoded protein is CASGREVAGVGELFF.

The chain joins TRBV7-3 to TRBJ1-1; D not resolved. Trimming removed 2 bases at V and 6 bases at J, with 16 bases between. CDR3 size: 15 residues. Germline V gene lookup returns CDR1 SGHTA and CDR2 FQGTGA. The CDR3 sequence is CASSLVGGVRSEAFF. DNA for the CDR3: TGTGCCAGCAGCTTAGTTGGCGGGGTTAGGTCTGAAGCTTTCTTT.